The 17 T cell receptor beta chains in this list originate from one sample, sequenced in a study of OX40 agonist ivuxolimab in advanced cancers. Measured with immunoSEQ multiplex PCR; TCRdb has only the in-frame clones, and not every one. The table includes 25,000 to 30,000 clones, approximately 78% detected once. Here the sequenced sample was CD4+ or CD8+ T cells sorted from blood, taken in a trial of the OX40 agonist ivuxolimab. The receptors were gathered from an adult with an advanced solid tumor such as melanoma, head and neck, liver or kidney cancer.

The chain is built from TRBV6-1 and TRBJ2-5; TRBD2 is a possible D gene (6 bases). The J call may be wrong; the DNA end is better matched by TRBJ2-7. The CDR3 totals 17 residues. The V gene's germline CDR1 is MNHNS and CDR2 SASEGT. For the CDR3, the DNA is TGTGCCAGCAGTGACGACCTCTTGAGGGAGGTGGACTACGAGCAGTACTTC. Its protein is CASSDDLLREVDYEQYF.

The chain has TRBV4-2 and TRBJ2-7; unclear D gene. The CDR3 is 12 residues long. The V end lost 0 bases, the J end lost 7 bases, and 7 bases lay between the germline ends. Germline V lookup: CDR1 LGHNA, CDR2 YNFKEQ. In DNA, the CDR3 is TGTGCCAGCAGCCAAGATCGGTGGGAGCAGTACTTC. Its protein is CASSQDRWEQYF.

The chain carries TRBV27 and TRBJ2-7; D perhaps matches TRBD2 (7 bases). Per germline, CDR1 MNHEY and CDR2 SMNVEV (reference sequence). Trimming took off 6 bases at V and 3 bases at J, with 15 bases between the two ends. This CDR3 is built from 14 residues. The CDR3 DNA is TGTGCCAGCAGCACCGCAGGGGAGGGCTACGAGCAGTACTTC. Its translation is CASSTAGEGYEQYF.

The CDR3 coding sequence is TGTGCCAGCAGCCAACGACAGGGGTCCTACGAGCAGTACTTC. This sequence encodes CASSQRQGSYEQYF. The J gene is TRBJ2-7, the V gene TRBV6-5; the match to TRBD1 covers 8 bases. Germline loops: CDR1 MNHEY, CDR2 SVGAGI. This CDR3 has 14 amino acids. Trimming at V came to 6 bases and at J to 1 base, leaving 5 bases not matched to a gene.

This clone was counted only a few times. V usage is TRBV4-1 and J usage is TRBJ2-7, with D unclear. Germline assignment: CDR1 MGHRA and CDR2 YSYEKL. The CDR3 contains 12 residues. V lost 4 bases and J 3 bases, leaving 7 bases between the germline ends. The CDR3 protein is CASSPSGYEQYF. The CDR3 DNA reads TGCGCCAGCAGCCCATCGGGCTACGAGCAGTACTTC.

The rearrangement joins TRBV27 to TRBJ2-7, with 10 bases fitting TRBD1. The CDR3 length is 16 residues. Germline V gene lookup returns CDR1 MNHEY and CDR2 SMNVEV (reference sequence). After removal of 4 bases from V and 4 bases from J, the junction contained 10 bases not matched to a gene. In DNA, the CDR3 is TGTGCCAGCAGTTCCCGGACAGGGGGAAACCCATACGAGCAGTACTTC. Translated, it gives CASSSRTGGNPYEQYF.

The chain has TRBV2 and TRBJ2-2; D is perhaps TRBD2 (5 bases). Trimming cost V 8 bases and J 1 base, with 11 bases left between them. The V gene's germline CDR1 is SNHLY and CDR2 FYNNEI. The length of the CDR3 is 14 residues. As DNA, the CDR3 is TGTGCCAGCGGTTGGACTCAGAACACCGGGGAGCTGTTTTTT. It specifies CASGWTQNTGELFF.

This chain connects TRBV6-6 to TRBJ2-7; D is tentatively TRBD1 or TRBD2 (6 bases each). Germline V gene sequence: CDR1 MNHNY, CDR2 SVGAGI (reference sequence). The CDR3 covers 13 residues. Trimming removed 0 bases at V and 6 bases at J, with 9 bases between. The CDR3 loop is CASSYSGGSEQYF. The CDR3 nucleotides read TGTGCCAGCAGTTACTCAGGGGGGTCCGAGCAGTACTTC.

CDR3 nucleotide sequence: TGTGCCAGCAGCGTATTAGCGGGGGACACAGATACGCAGTATTTT. Protein sequence: CASSVLAGDTDTQYF. J is TRBJ2-3 and V is TRBV11-2; 9 bases align to TRBD2. The CDR3 loop spans 15 amino acids. Germline V gives CDR1 SGHAT, CDR2 FQNNGV. J lost 2 bases, V lost 5 bases, and 5 bases had no gene match.

This chain uses TRBV4-1 with TRBJ2-1, with TRBD2 matching over 10 bases. The CDR3 sequence is 19 residues long. CDR1 is MGHRA and CDR2 is YSYEKL in the germline V gene. Germline trimming cut 0 bases from V and 4 bases from J; bases unmatched to any gene: 12. For the CDR3, the DNA is TGCGCCAGCAGCCAAGATAGCCCCCAAGGACTAGCGGCTTACAATGAGCAGTTCTTC. Translating gives CASSQDSPQGLAAYNEQFF.

On this clone itself: The junction shows a germline mismatch at one end, possibly a read error. The chain has TRBV7-7 and TRBJ2-7; TRBD1 aligns across 8 bases. This CDR3 has 17 residues. The V gene's germline CDR1 is SSHAT and CDR2 FNYEAQ (reference sequence). The CDR3 sequence is CASSTIPRTGHSYEQYF. In nucleotides, the CDR3 is TGTGCTAGCAGCACGATACCTAGGACAGGGCACTCCTACGAGCAGTACTTC. Full variable domain (remainder filled in from reference TRBV7-7 and TRBJ2-7): GAGVSQSPRYKVTKRGQDVTLRCDPISSHATLYWYQQALGQGPEFLTYFNYEAQPDKSGLPSDRFSAERPEGSISTLTIQRTEQRDSAMYRCASSTIPRTGHSYEQYFGPGTRLTVT.

V is TRBV11-1 and J is TRBJ2-5; a weak D match, TRBD2 (5 bases). This CDR3 contains 16 residues. Trimming cost V 3 bases and J 2 bases, with 16 bases left between them. CDR1 and CDR2 from the germline V gene are SGHAT and FQDESV (reference sequence). The CDR3 loop is CASSFGGGGTQETQYF. The DNA of the CDR3 is TGTGCCAGCAGCTTCGGAGGAGGAGGAACTCAAGAGACCCAGTACTTC.

The chain links TRBV2 to TRBJ2-7, with 9 positions matching TRBD1. Germline assignment: CDR1 SNHLY and CDR2 FYNNEI. The CDR3 is 15 residues long. The J segment lost 5 bases and the V segment lost 5 bases, leaving 10 bases of the junction unmatched. The CDR3 DNA reads as TGTGCCAGCAGTACCTCCGGGACAGGGAACGACGAGCAGTACTTC. Translation: CASSTSGTGNDEQYF.

J is TRBJ2-7 and V is TRBV28; D tentatively fits TRBD1 or TRBD2 (5 bases each). Germline V gene data show CDR1 as MDHEN and CDR2 as SYDVKM. Trimming stripped 6 bases from V and 3 bases from J, with 18 bases between. The CDR3 runs 15 residues. The CDR3 sequence is CASRLEGSIVYEQYF. CDR3 DNA sequence: TGTGCCAGCAGGTTAGAGGGGAGTATAGTCTACGAGCAGTACTTC.

The genes are TRBV6-6 and TRBJ2-3; D possibly corresponds to TRBD2 (6 bases). Germline V gene sequence: CDR1 MNHNY, CDR2 SVGAGI (reference sequence). This CDR3 spans 14 amino acids. With 3 bases removed from V and 0 bases from J, the gap between germline ends came to 7 bases. Written as DNA, the CDR3 is TGTGCCAGCAGTTATCGGGGGAGCACAGATACGCAGTATTTT. Translating it yields CASSYRGSTDTQYF.

This chain links TRBV9 with TRBJ2-6; no clear D gene. Germline-derived CDR1 and CDR2 are SGDLS and YYNGEE. V was cut by 3 bases and J by 0 bases, with 7 bases left in between. The CDR3 has 15 residues. The CDR3: CASSDGFSGANVLTF. As DNA, the CDR3 is TGTGCCAGCAGCGATGGTTTCTCTGGGGCCAACGTCCTGACTTTC.

This clone was counted only a few times. The chain combines TRBV20-1 with TRBJ2-7; the D gene is possibly TRBD2 (5 bases). There are 11 residues in the CDR3. The V end lost 6 bases, the J end lost 5 bases, and 11 bases lay between the germline ends. Germline V gene lookup returns CDR1 DFQATT and CDR2 SNEGSKA (reference sequence). CDR3 loop: CSATGWDEQYF. DNA for the CDR3: TGCAGTGCGACGGGGTGGGACGAGCAGTACTTC.